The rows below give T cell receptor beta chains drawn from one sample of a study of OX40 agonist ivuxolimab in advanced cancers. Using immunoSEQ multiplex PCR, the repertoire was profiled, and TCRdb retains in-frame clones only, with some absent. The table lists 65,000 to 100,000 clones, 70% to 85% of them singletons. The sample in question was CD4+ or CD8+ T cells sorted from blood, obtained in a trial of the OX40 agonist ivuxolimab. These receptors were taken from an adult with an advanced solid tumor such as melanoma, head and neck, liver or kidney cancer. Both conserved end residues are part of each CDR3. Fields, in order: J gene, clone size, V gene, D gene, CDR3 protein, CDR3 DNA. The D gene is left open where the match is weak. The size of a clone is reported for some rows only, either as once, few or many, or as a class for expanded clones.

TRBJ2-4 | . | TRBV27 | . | CASSLSGDPFAKNIQYF | TGTGCCAGCAGTTTATCGGGGGACCCTTTTGCCAAAAACATTCAGTACTTC
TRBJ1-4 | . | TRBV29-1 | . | CSVGTENEKLFF | TGCAGCGTAGGAACAGAGAATGAAAAACTGTTTTTT
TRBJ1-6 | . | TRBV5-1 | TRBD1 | CASSLGRGLSSPLHF | TGCGCCAGCAGCTTGGGAAGGGGGCTGAGTTCACCCCTCCACTTT
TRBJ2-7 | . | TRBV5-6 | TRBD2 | CASSLVGLAGKHEQYF | TGTGCCAGCAGCTTGGTGGGACTAGCGGGAAAACACGAGCAGTACTTC
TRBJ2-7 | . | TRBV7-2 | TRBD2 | CASSLAGSTAGEQYF | TGTGCCAGCAGCTTAGCAGGGTCGACAGCGGGGGAGCAGTACTTC
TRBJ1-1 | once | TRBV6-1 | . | CATHRVTEAFF | TGTGCCACCCACAGGGTCACTGAAGCTTTCTTT
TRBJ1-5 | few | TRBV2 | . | CASSDPGEPQHF | TGTGCCAGCAGTGATCCGGGGGAGCCCCAGCATTTT
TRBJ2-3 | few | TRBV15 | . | CATSRDHTTDTQYF | TGTGCCACCAGCAGAGATCACACCACAGATACGCAGTATTTT
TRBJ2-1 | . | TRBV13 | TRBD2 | CASSRPRTSGVSYNEQFF | TGTGCCAGCAGCCGACCTCGGACTAGCGGCGTCTCCTACAATGAGCAGTTCTTC
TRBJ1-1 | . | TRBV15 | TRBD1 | CATSRGKGQGDTLSMNTEAFF | TGTGCCACCAGCAGGGGGAAGGGACAGGGGGATACCCTCTCGATGAACACTGAAGCTTTCTTT
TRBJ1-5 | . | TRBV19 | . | CASSIDLTSQPQHF | TGTGCCAGTAGTATAGATCTTACAAGCCAGCCCCAGCATTTT
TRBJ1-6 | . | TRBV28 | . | CASRTSKTGYYNSPLHF | TGTGCCAGCAGAACATCCAAGACAGGTTACTATAATTCACCCCTCCACTTT
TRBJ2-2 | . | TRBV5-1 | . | CASSLSGARGELFF | TGCGCCAGCAGCTTGTCGGGGGCGAGAGGGGAGCTGTTTTTT
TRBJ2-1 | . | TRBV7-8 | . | CASSLGGGSYNEQFF | TGTGCCAGCAGCTTAGGAGGGGGCTCCTACAATGAGCAGTTCTTC
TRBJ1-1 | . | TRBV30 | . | CAWSPRGRAQGRNTEAFF | TGTGCCTGGAGTCCCCGGGGGAGGGCCCAGGGTCGGAACACTGAAGCTTTCTTT
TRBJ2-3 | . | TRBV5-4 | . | CASSRWTSTDTQYF | TGTGCCAGCAGCCGCTGGACTAGCACAGATACGCAGTATTTT
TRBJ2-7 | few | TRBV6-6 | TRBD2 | CASSTGTSGIEQYF | TGTGCCAGCAGTACCGGGACTAGCGGGATCGAGCAGTACTTC
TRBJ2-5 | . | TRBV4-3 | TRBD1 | CASSQDLDRGETQYF | TGCGCCAGCAGCCAAGATCTCGACAGGGGAGAGACCCAGTACTTC
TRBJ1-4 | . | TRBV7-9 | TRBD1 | CATTDRETNEKLFF | TGTGCCACCACTGACAGGGAAACTAATGAAAAACTGTTTTTT
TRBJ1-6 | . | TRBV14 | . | CASSQETNSPLHF | TGTGCCAGCAGCCAAGAGACAAATTCACCCCTCCACTTT
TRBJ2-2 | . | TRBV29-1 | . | CSVRGPGELFF | TGCAGCGTTCGAGGTCCCGGGGAGCTGTTTTTT
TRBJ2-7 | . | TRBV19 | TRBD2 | CASSSAGLAGYEQYF | TGTGCCAGTAGTAGTGCCGGACTAGCGGGTTACGAGCAGTACTTC
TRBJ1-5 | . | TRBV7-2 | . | CASSLGQGHGQPQHF | TGTGCCAGCAGCTTAGGCCAGGGTCACGGTCAGCCCCAGCATTTT
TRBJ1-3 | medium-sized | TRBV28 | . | CASTTGRNTIYF | TGTGCCAGCACCACGGGTCGAAACACCATATATTTT
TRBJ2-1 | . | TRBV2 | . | CASSEATLSLSYNEQFF | TGTGCCAGCAGTGAAGCGACGTTAAGCCTTTCCTACAATGAGCAGTTCTTC
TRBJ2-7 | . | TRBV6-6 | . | CASRTDRLYEQYF | TGTGCCAGCAGAACCGACAGGCTCTACGAGCAGTACTTC
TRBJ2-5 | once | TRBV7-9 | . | CASSFYGAQYF | TGTGCCAGCAGCTTCTACGGGGCCCAGTACTTC
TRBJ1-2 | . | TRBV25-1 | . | CASSNPGGPGRDGYTF | TGTGCCAGCAGTAATCCGGGGGGGCCGGGTAGGGATGGCTACACCTTC
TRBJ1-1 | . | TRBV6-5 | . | CASSYQGQNYVAFF | TGTGCCAGCAGTTATCAGGGGCAGAACTACGTTGCTTTCTTT
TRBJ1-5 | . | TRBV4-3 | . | CASSQDLTHQPQHF | TGCGCCAGCAGCCAAGATCTAACCCATCAGCCCCAGCATTTT
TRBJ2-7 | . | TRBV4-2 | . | CASSQLGKEQYF | TGTGCCAGCAGCCAGCTAGGTAAGGAGCAGTACTTC
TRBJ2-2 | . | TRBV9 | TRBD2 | CASSFSGVNTGELFF | TGTGCCAGCTCCTTTAGCGGGGTTAACACCGGGGAGCTGTTTTTT
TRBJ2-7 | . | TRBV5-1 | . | CASSLEDGGLYEQYF | TGCGCCAGCAGCTTGGAAGACGGGGGCCTCTACGAGCAGTACTTC
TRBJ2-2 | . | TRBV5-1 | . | CASSLGGDTGELFF | TGCGCCAGCAGCTTGGGAGGGGACACCGGGGAGCTGTTTTTT
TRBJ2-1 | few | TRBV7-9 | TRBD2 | CASSTTLSGSSYNEQFF | TGTGCCAGCAGCACGACCCTTAGCGGGAGTTCCTACAATGAGCAGTTCTTC
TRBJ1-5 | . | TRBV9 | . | CASSLGRGQPQHF | TGTGCCAGCAGCCTAGGGAGGGGCCAGCCCCAGCATTTT
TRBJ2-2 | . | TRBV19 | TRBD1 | CASSTRTGDGTGELFF | TGTGCCAGTAGTACCCGCACAGGGGACGGGACCGGGGAGCTGTTTTTT
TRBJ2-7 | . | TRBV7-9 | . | CASSLMGEQYF | TGTGCCAGCAGCTTGATGGGCGAGCAGTACTTC
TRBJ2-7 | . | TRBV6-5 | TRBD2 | CASSLAGGGEQYF | TGTGCCAGCAGCTTAGCGGGAGGGGGCGAGCAGTACTTC
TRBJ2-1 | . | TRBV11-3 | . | CASSLGGHNEQFF | TGTGCCAGCAGCTTAGGCGGGCACAATGAGCAGTTCTTC
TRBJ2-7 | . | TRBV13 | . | CASSLGTEYEQYF | TGTGCCAGCAGCTTAGGGACGGAGTACGAGCAGTACTTC
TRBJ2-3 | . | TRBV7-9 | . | CASSSLALGGGDTRYF | TGTGCCAGCAGCTCACTGGCGTTAGGGGGAGGAGATACGCGGTATTTT
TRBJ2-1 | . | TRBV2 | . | CASSPPGGHNYNEQFF | TGTGCCAGCAGTCCCCCTGGGGGACACAATTACAATGAGCAGTTCTTC
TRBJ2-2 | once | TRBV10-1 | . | CASRPGRVTGELFF | TGCGCGAGCCGACCAGGAAGGGTCACCGGGGAGCTGTTTTTT
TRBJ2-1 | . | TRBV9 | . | CASSAPDRGNEQFF | TGTGCCAGCAGCGCGCCGGACAGAGGCAATGAGCAGTTCTTC
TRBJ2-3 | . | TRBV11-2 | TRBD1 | CASSPGDRGVGTQYF | TGTGCCAGCAGTCCCGGGGACAGGGGAGTGGGTACGCAGTATTTT
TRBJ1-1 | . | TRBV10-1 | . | CASRSGSVNTEAFF | TGCGCCAGCAGGAGCGGGTCGGTGAACACTGAAGCTTTCTTT